This T cell receptor beta chain stems from a study of cytomegalovirus exposure and HLA in healthy donors. About the study: Earlier findings included some 120 million unique TCR beta sequences obtained from about 170 million T cells. Among the approximately 400 genotyped donors, 81% were placed in the Caucasian-associated ancestry cluster.

Trimming removed 5 bases from V and 4 bases from J, with 17 bases in between. The CDR3 covers 15 residues. Germline V CDR1 and CDR2: LNHDA, SQIVND (reference sequence). Study conclusions and caveats: Clonal expansion was found to be greater in HLA-associated TCR beta chains than in equally common others in a later analysis. Within the data, a cluster of highly shared sequence variants was likely a sequencing artifact.

Primers for the PCR totalled 60 Vbeta and 13 Jbeta. The protocol was immunoSEQ multiplex PCR, while the TCRdb copy is restricted to in-frame clones and leaves out a portion. The repertoire holds about 130,000 clones, with around 78% as singletons. A remark on this clone: No antigen is known for it.

This receptor was identified in a woman aged 18-30 years in good health and CMV-seronegative. Input material: PBMCs. This chain links TRBV19 with TRBJ1-1; TRBD1 is a possible D gene (6 bases). CDR3 in amino acids: CASSQTGGVFTEAFF. As DNA, the CDR3 is TGTGCCAGTAGTCAGACAGGCGGAGTTTTCACTGAAGCTTTCTTT.